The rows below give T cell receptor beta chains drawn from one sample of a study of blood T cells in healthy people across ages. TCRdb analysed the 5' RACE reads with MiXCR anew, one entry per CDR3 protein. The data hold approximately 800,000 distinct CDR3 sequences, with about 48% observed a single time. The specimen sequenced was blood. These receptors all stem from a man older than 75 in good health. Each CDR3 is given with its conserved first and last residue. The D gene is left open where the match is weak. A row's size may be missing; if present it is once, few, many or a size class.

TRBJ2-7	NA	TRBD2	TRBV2	CASSEASPGLAGRPGSYEQYF	TGTGCCAGCAGTGAAGCGTCTCCGGGACTAGCGGGGAGACCGGGGTCCTACGAGCAGTACTTC
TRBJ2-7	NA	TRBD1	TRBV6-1	CASSAQRQGHEQYF	TGTGCCAGCAGCGCCCAGAGACAGGGTCACGAGCAGTACTTC
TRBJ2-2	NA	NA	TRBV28	CASRYMNTGELFF	TGTGCCAGCAGATATATGAACACCGGGGAGCTGTTTTTT
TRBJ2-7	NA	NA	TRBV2	CASRQGWAYEQYF	TGTGCCAGCAGACAGGGATGGGCCTACGAGCAGTACTTC
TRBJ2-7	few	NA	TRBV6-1	CASSEASGDPTYEQYF	TGTGCCAGCAGTGAAGCGTCAGGGGACCCTACCTACGAGCAGTACTTC
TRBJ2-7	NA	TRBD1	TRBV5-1	CASSSSRTGGFGEQYF	TGCGCCAGCAGCTCGTCTCGGACAGGGGGCTTCGGCGAGCAGTACTTC
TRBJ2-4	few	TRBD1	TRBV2	CASSDDRGGRIWEQYF	TGTGCCAGCAGCGATGACAGGGGGGGACGAATTTGGGAGCAGTACTTC
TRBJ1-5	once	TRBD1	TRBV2	CASSRGTYQPQHF	TGTGCCAGCAGCAGGGGGACCTATCAGCCCCAGCATTTT
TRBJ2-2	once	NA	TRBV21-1	CASSKAQGVWTGELFF	TGTGCCAGCAGCAAAGCGCAAGGGGTTTGGACCGGGGAGCTGTTTTTT
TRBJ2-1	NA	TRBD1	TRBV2	CASSEYRGVGDEQFF	TGTGCCAGCAGTGAATACAGGGGGGTTGGCGATGAGCAGTTCTTC
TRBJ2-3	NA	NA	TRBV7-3	CASSRDRGRGTDTQYF	TGTGCCAGCAGCCGGGACCGGGGAAGAGGCACAGATACGCAGTATTTT
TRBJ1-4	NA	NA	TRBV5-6	CASSYRTGWTSNEKLFF	TGTGCCAGCAGTTATAGGACGGGGTGGACATCAAATGAAAAACTGTTTTTT
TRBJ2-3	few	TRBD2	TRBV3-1	CASSQVGLAGDADTQYF	TGTGCCAGCAGCCAAGTGGGACTAGCGGGAGATGCAGATACGCAGTATTTT
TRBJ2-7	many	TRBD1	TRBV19	CASSISGQGVIEQYF	TGTGCCAGTAGTATCTCGGGACAGGGGGTCATCGAGCAGTACTTC
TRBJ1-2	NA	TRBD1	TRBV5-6	CASSKDRGRDYGYTF	TGTGCCAGCAGCAAAGACAGGGGGCGAGACTATGGCTACACCTTC
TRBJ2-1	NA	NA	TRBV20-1	CSARVGTITGTGSYNEQFF	TGCAGTGCTAGAGTAGGGACTATTACGGGCACAGGGTCCTACAATGAGCAGTTCTTC
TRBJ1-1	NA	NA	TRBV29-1	CSVEPTRGAHRAMNTEAFF	TGCAGCGTTGAGCCAACGCGGGGGGCACACAGGGCAATGAACACTGAAGCTTTCTTT
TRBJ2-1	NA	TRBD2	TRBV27	CASSSGSAYNEQFF	TGTGCCAGCAGCAGCGGGAGCGCCTACAATGAGCAGTTCTTC
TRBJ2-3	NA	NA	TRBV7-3	CASSLPPDTQYF	TGTGCCAGCAGCCTTCCACCAGATACGCAGTATTTT
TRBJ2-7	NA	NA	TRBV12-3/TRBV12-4	CASSPASQPYEQYF	TGTGCCAGCAGTCCCGCTAGCCAGCCCTACGAGCAGTACTTC
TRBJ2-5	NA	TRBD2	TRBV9	CASSVDPSGSLQETQYF	TGTGCCAGCAGCGTAGATCCTAGCGGGAGCCTCCAAGAGACCCAGTACTTC
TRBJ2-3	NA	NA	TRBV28	CASHARAQHRYAYF	TGTGCCAGCCATGCCAGGGCACAGCACAGATACGCGTATTTT
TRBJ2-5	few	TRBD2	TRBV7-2	CASSLVGLAQYF	TGTGCCAGCAGCTTAGTTGGACTAGCCCAGTACTTC
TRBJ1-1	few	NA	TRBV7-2	CASSPSRGGTEAFF	TGTGCCAGCAGCCCCAGCCGGGGGGGGACTGAAGCTTTCTTT
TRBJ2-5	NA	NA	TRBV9	CASSVDGGTRGETQYF	TGTGCCAGCAGCGTAGATGGAGGGACCAGGGGAGAGACCCAGTACTTC
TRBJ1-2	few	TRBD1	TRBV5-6	CASSDRDMYTF	TGTGCCAGCAGCGACAGGGATATGTACACCTTC
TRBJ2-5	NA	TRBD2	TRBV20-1	CSARLAGVEETQYF	TGCAGTGCTAGACTAGCGGGAGTAGAAGAGACCCAGTACTTC
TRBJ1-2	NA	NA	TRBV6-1	CASITENYGYTF	TGTGCCAGCATAACGGAAAACTATGGCTACACCTTC
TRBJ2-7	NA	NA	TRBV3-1	CASSQVRTEQYF	TGTGCCAGCAGCCAAGTGAGAACTGAGCAGTACTTC
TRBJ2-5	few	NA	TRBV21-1	CASSRKADRVEETQYF	TGTGCCAGCAGCAGAAAGGCGGACAGGGTGGAAGAGACCCAGTACTTC
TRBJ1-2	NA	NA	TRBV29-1	CSVDAGHDGYTF	TGCAGCGTTGACGCGGGACACGATGGCTACACCTTC
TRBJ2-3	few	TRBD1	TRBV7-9	CASSLLGQGGTDTQYF	TGTGCCAGCAGCTTATTAGGACAGGGCGGCACAGATACGCAGTATTTT
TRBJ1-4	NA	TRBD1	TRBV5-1	CASSSGGSGEKLFF	TGTGCCAGCAGTTCAGGGGGCTCAGGAGAAAAACTGTTTTTT
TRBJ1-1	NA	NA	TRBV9	CASSVGWALDTEAFF	TGTGCCAGCAGCGTAGGTTGGGCTCTGGACACTGAAGCTTTCTTT
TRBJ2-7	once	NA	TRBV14	CASSQEGAFSYNEQYF	TGTGCCAGCAGCCAAGAGGGGGCATTTTCCTACAATGAGCAGTACTTC
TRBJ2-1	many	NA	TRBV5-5	CASSLTGMNEQFF	TGTGCCAGCAGCTTGACAGGGATGAATGAGCAGTTCTTC
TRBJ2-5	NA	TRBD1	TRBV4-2	CASSPTGQGANQETQYF	TGTGCCAGCAGCCCAACCGGACAGGGGGCGAACCAAGAGACCCAGTACTTC
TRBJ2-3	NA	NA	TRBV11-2	CASILDPGPHRYAYF	TGTGCCAGCATCTTAGATCCAGGTCCGCACAGATACGCGTATTTT
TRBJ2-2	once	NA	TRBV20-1	CSAPGGGKLFF	TGCAGTGCCCCTGGAGGCGGGAAGCTGTTTTTT
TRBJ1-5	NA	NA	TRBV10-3	CAISELMGSNQPQHF	TGTGCCATCAGTGAGCTCATGGGGAGCAATCAGCCCCAGCATTTT
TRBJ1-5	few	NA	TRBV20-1	CSARDRQGSNQPQHF	TGCAGTGCTAGAGATAGGCAGGGTAGCAATCAGCCCCAGCATTTT
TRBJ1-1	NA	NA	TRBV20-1	CSARGVLNTEAFF	TGCAGTGCTAGGGGTGTCCTGAACACTGAAGCTTTCTTT
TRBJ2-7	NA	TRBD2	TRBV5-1	CASSTWGSGSPGDEQYF	TGCGCCAGCAGCACCTGGGGTAGCGGGAGTCCGGGCGACGAGCAGTACTTC
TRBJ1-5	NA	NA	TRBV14	CASSLPRWGQPQHF	TGTGCCAGCAGCCTCCCACGGTGGGGTCAGCCCCAGCATTTT